This record concerns one T cell receptor beta chain sequence. No antigen is known for it. These data belong to a study of T cell repertoires in cytomegalovirus infection. As for the study in general: Recently described HLA-C-restricted plus well-studied HLA-B-restricted CMV epitopes were used. Indications of both CMV infection and matching HLA type were provided by public TCR beta signatures. Regarding the study as a whole: HLA-C-restricted CMV-specific TCR beta clonotypes prevailed in the ex vivo response.

There are 14 residues in the CDR3. V shed 8 bases, J shed 2 bases, and the junction held 7 bases outside the gene matches. Germline CDR1 reads SEHNR; CDR2 reads FQNEAQ (reference sequence). TCRdb reprocessed the reads with MiXCR, giving one entry per CDR3 protein. The sample lists about 830,000 distinct CDR3 sequences, about 30% occurring once. The TCR sequence derives from a human donor in good health (CMV status not recorded). Some clones in this sample may be carry-over from other donors' samples. The sample here was cultured CD8+ T cells from PBMCs, taken from culture after CMV antigen stimulation. J is TRBJ2-3 and V is TRBV7-9, with 7 bases identical to TRBD2. Written as DNA, the CDR3 is TGTGCCAGCCAACAAGCGGGGATCACAGATACGCAGTATTTT. It specifies CASQQAGITDTQYF.